This TCR beta chain was identified in a study of shared clonotypes between healthy human individuals. Background on the study: Every donor yielded three CD4 naive, three CD4 memory, two CD8 naive and one CD8 memory plate.

Study-level results: Shared clonotypes across all four donors exceeded non-shared ones in generation probability. Only a few donors were included, so the genetic and exposure-history diversity represented was limited.

Note on this clone: Its matching antigen is unknown.

Sequencing was performed with immunoSEQ multiplex PCR; in TCRdb, only in-frame clones are kept and a portion is missing. The table records about 2.4 million clones, just over 90% of them present only once. Per germline, CDR1 SGHVS and CDR2 FQNEAQ. This CDR3 spans 14 amino acids. V gave up 5 bases and J gave up 5 bases, with 15 bases separating them. The TCR originated in a man between 18 and 29 years old in good health. Sequenced material: naive CD4+ T cells sorted from blood. The subset is: CD45RA+ positively selected. V gene TRBV7-8 combines with J gene TRBJ1-1, with D tentatively TRBD1 (6 bases). This CDR3 reads CASSPQGQGTEAFF. DNA for the CDR3: TGTGCCAGCAGCCCCCAAGGGCAGGGGACTGAAGCTTTCTTT.